One and the same sample provided the 7 T cell receptor beta chains below, sequenced in a study of T cell clonality in common variable immunodeficiency. Clones were sequenced by immunoSEQ multiplex PCR, and TCRdb holds only the in-frame ones, with some missing. The repertoire consists of about 42,000 clones, none detected only once. The specimen was peripheral blood mononuclear cells. The source of these receptors is a person between 18 and 75 years old in good health.

This clone occurred many times. The sequence runs out 3 residues before the end of the CDR3; the remainder is reconstructed from the germline J gene. The V call is TRBV20-1, the J call TRBJ1-2; 7 nucleotides line up with TRBD1. The length of the CDR3 is 13 residues. From germline, CDR1 is DFQATT and CDR2 SNEGSKA (reference sequence). Trimming took 1 base from V and 2 from J; bases not matched to a gene: 1. CDR3 in amino acids: CSARGGQNYGYTF. The DNA read from the CDR3 is TGCAGTGCTAGAGGGGGACAGAACTATGGC.

This clone has a count of ten or more. The CDR3 extends 3 residues past the end of the read, so its final part is completed from the germline J gene. The chain combines TRBV7-3 with TRBJ2-7; D is perhaps TRBD2 (6 bases). The CDR3 is 13 amino acids. V was shortened by 1 base and J by 6 bases, with 10 bases between the two germline ends. Germline V gene lookup returns CDR1 SGHTA and CDR2 FQGTGA. CDR3 bases read: TGTGCCAGCAGCTTAAAGGAGGGTTCCGAG. Protein product: CASSLKEGSE. The CDR3 in its entirety is CASSLKEGSEQYF.

In this sample, this clone turned up many times. The read falls 3 residues short of the CDR3 end, and the missing part is taken from the germline J gene. The rearrangement joins TRBV19 to TRBJ2-2, with TRBD2 matching over 8 bases. CDR1 and CDR2 (germline): LNHDA, SQIVND (reference sequence). This CDR3 has 19 residues. V lost 5 bases and J lost 9; bases outside the gene matches: 23. The CDR3 DNA, read in part, is TGTGCCAGTAGTCCCTCGGCGGGGGGAGGGCCAAGAATTTCGTGGGAG. As protein: CASSPSAGGGPRISWE. The whole CDR3 protein reads CASSPSAGGGPRISWELFF.

To note about this clone: The read halts 3 residues ahead of the CDR3 end, with the missing end drawn from the germline J gene. The V gene is TRBV5-1, the J gene TRBJ2-5, with no clear D. Germline V gene sequence: CDR1 SGHRS, CDR2 YFSETQ. V lost 0 bases and J 5 bases, leaving 8 bases between the germline ends. CDR3 length equals 13 residues. The CDR3 sequence: CASSLGVLETQYF. Partial CDR3 DNA: TGCGCCAGCAGCTTGGGAGTACTGGAGACC.

This clone appeared many times. Read data end 3 residues before the CDR3 end; the end is taken from the germline J gene. This chain links TRBV11-2 with TRBJ2-5, with a possible D match to TRBD2 (6 bases). The CDR3 has 14 residues. The V end was cut by 5 bases, the J end by 5 bases, with 15 bases between. Germline CDR1 and CDR2: SGHAT and FQNNGV. This CDR3 is CASSPRRLAETQYF. The covered CDR3 bases are TGTGCCAGCAGCCCCCGCCGGCTAGCGGAGACC.

This clone has ten or more counts. The read stops 3 residues short of the end of the CDR3; the missing end is completed from the germline J gene. J is TRBJ1-2 and V is TRBV5-4; maybe TRBD1 (5 bases). This CDR3 region has 14 residues. The germline CDR1 and CDR2 sequences are SGHNT and YYREEE (reference sequence). V was shortened by 6 bases and J by 4 bases, with 16 bases between the two germline ends. The part of the CDR3 DNA that was read is TGTGCCAGCACTGAACCGAACCAGGGCTATGGC. Translating it yields CASTEPNQGYG. The full CDR3 sequence reads CASTEPNQGYGYTF.

This clone has a count of ten or more. The read terminates 3 residues before the CDR3 end, so the remaining end is supplied by the germline J gene. This chain connects TRBV30 to TRBJ2-2; 7 bases fit TRBD1. V shed 4 bases, J shed 6 bases, and the junction held 5 bases outside the gene matches. The CDR3 has 13 residues. The V gene's germline CDR1 is GTSNPN and CDR2 SVGIG (reference sequence). CDR3 bases read: TGTGCCTGGAACAGGGGAGTCGCCGGGGAG. Its translation: CAWNRGVAGE. The entire CDR3 sequence reads CAWNRGVAGELFF.